The rows below give T cell receptor beta chains drawn from one sample of a study of graft-versus-host responses after intestinal transplantation. The data were produced by immunoSEQ multiplex PCR, yet TCRdb's version contains in-frame clones alone and is incomplete. The sample shows about 120,000 clones, roughly nine tenths of them seen only once. Their target antigens are unknown. Sequences were derived from unstimulated CD4+ T cells sorted from spleen or lymph node cells, sampled before intestinal transplant. These receptors all come from a human donor who received an intestinal transplant. CDR3s include the opening cysteine and the closing phenylalanine or tryptophan. The order of the fields is J gene, V gene, D gene, clone size, CDR3 length, CDR3 protein, CDR3 DNA. D genes are given only for firm matches. Some rows have no size entry. The others give once, few or many, or a class for an expanded clone.

j_gene: TRBJ2-1; v_gene: TRBV29-1; d_gene: .; abundance: .; len: 13; CDR3aa: CSVAPPLRGTAFF; CDR3nt: TGCAGCGTTGCCCCCCCCCTCCGGGGGACCGCGTTCTTC
j_gene: TRBJ1-2; v_gene: TRBV19; d_gene: .; abundance: .; len: 14; CDR3aa: CASSKSQALYGYTF; CDR3nt: TGTGCCAGTAGTAAGTCACAGGCCCTCTATGGCTACACCTTC
j_gene: TRBJ2-7; v_gene: TRBV4-1; d_gene: TRBD2; abundance: .; len: 17; CDR3aa: CASSQSGVLAGLYEQYF; CDR3nt: TGCGCCAGCAGCCAATCAGGGGTACTAGCGGGATTATACGAGCAGTACTTC
j_gene: TRBJ2-1; v_gene: TRBV5-1; d_gene: TRBD2; abundance: .; len: 14; CDR3aa: CASSAGTSLGEQFF; CDR3nt: TGCGCCAGCAGCGCCGGGACTAGCTTAGGTGAGCAGTTCTTC
j_gene: TRBJ2-7; v_gene: TRBV7-8; d_gene: .; abundance: .; len: 15; CDR3aa: CASRRSGHSSYEQYF; CDR3nt: TGTGCCAGCAGGCGCTCGGGACACTCCTCCTACGAGCAGTACTTC
j_gene: TRBJ1-2; v_gene: TRBV6-5; d_gene: .; abundance: once; len: 14; CDR3aa: CASSYSRRNYGYTF; CDR3nt: TGTGCCAGCAGTTACTCCAGGCGCAACTATGGCTACACCTTC
j_gene: TRBJ2-5; v_gene: TRBV19; d_gene: TRBD1; abundance: .; len: 17; CDR3aa: CASSKGQGRGVQETQYF; CDR3nt: TGTGCCAGTAGTAAAGGACAGGGGAGGGGGGTACAAGAGACCCAGTACTTC
j_gene: TRBJ1-3; v_gene: TRBV7-6; d_gene: .; abundance: .; len: 16; CDR3aa: CASSFGTPTSRNTIYF; CDR3nt: TGTGCCAGCAGCTTCGGGACACCGACTTCCCGAAACACCATATATTTT
j_gene: TRBJ1-2; v_gene: TRBV5-1; d_gene: TRBD1; abundance: .; len: 15; CDR3aa: CASTKQTGGGYGYTF; CDR3nt: TGCGCCAGCACCAAACAGACAGGGGGCGGCTATGGCTACACCTTC
j_gene: TRBJ1-5; v_gene: TRBV5-5; d_gene: TRBD1; abundance: .; len: 15; CDR3aa: CASSATPGGFQPQHF; CDR3nt: TGTGCCAGCAGCGCGACCCCAGGGGGCTTTCAGCCCCAGCATTTT
j_gene: TRBJ2-7; v_gene: TRBV7-6; d_gene: .; abundance: .; len: 16; CDR3aa: CASSFDQSGLAYEQYF; CDR3nt: TGTGCCAGCAGCTTCGACCAATCGGGACTGGCTTACGAGCAGTACTTC
j_gene: TRBJ2-7; v_gene: TRBV5-4; d_gene: TRBD1; abundance: .; len: 17; CDR3aa: CASSSGQGRSGAYEQYF; CDR3nt: TGTGCCAGCAGCTCCGGACAGGGGAGAAGTGGGGCCTACGAGCAGTACTTC
j_gene: TRBJ2-7; v_gene: TRBV5-5; d_gene: .; abundance: .; len: 13; CDR3aa: CASSPQSFYEQYF; CDR3nt: TGTGCCAGCAGCCCTCAAAGCTTTTACGAGCAGTACTTC
j_gene: TRBJ2-7; v_gene: TRBV10-1; d_gene: .; abundance: .; len: 14; CDR3aa: CASSEYARDYEQYF; CDR3nt: TGCGCCAGCAGTGAGTACGCCCGGGACTACGAGCAGTACTTC
j_gene: TRBJ1-1; v_gene: TRBV20-1; d_gene: .; abundance: few; len: 10; CDR3aa: CSVQTGTAFF; CDR3nt: TGCAGTGTTCAGACAGGAACGGCTTTCTTT
j_gene: TRBJ2-5; v_gene: TRBV11-2; d_gene: .; abundance: .; len: 14; CDR3aa: CASSGGLIRETQYF; CDR3nt: TGTGCCAGCAGCGGAGGGCTCATAAGAGAGACCCAGTACTTC
j_gene: TRBJ1-3; v_gene: TRBV6-1; d_gene: .; abundance: once; len: 14; CDR3aa: CASSPGGTGNTIYF; CDR3nt: TGTGCCAGCAGTCCGGGGGGGACCGGAAACACCATATATTTT
j_gene: TRBJ1-1; v_gene: TRBV9; d_gene: .; abundance: .; len: 14; CDR3aa: CASSVGAGNTEAFF; CDR3nt: TGTGCCAGCAGCGTAGGGGCAGGGAACACTGAAGCTTTCTTT
j_gene: TRBJ1-4; v_gene: TRBV5-1; d_gene: .; abundance: .; len: 15; CDR3aa: CASSVPTASNEKLFF; CDR3nt: TGCGCCAGCAGCGTACCGACAGCCTCTAATGAAAAACTGTTTTTT
j_gene: TRBJ2-7; v_gene: TRBV5-1; d_gene: TRBD2; abundance: .; len: 16; CDR3aa: CASSLDYPGRAAEQYF; CDR3nt: TGCGCCAGCAGCCTGGATTACCCGGGGAGGGCGGCCGAGCAGTACTTC